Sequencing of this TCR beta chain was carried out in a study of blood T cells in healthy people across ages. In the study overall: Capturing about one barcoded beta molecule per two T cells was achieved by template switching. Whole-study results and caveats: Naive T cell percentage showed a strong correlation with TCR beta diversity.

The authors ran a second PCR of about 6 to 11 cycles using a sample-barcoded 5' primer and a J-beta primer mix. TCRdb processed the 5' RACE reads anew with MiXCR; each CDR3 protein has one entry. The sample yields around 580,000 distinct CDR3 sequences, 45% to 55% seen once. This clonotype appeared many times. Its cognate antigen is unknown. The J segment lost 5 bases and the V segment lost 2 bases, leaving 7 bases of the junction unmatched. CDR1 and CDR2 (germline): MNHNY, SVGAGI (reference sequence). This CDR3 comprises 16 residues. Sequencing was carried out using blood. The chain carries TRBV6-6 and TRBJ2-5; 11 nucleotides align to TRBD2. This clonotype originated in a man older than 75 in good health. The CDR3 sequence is CASSYPASGGIETQYF. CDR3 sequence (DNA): TGTGCCAGCAGTTACCCGGCTAGCGGGGGGATTGAGACCCAGTACTTC.